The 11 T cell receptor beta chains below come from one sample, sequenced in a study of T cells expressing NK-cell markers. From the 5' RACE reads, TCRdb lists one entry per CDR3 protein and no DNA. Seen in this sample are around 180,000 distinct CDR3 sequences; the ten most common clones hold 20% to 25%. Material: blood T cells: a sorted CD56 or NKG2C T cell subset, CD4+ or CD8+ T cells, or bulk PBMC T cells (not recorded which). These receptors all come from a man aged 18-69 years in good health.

The CDR3 spells CSARDRGRRFDTQYF. The chain employs TRBV20-1 and TRBJ2-3; lacking DNA, the TRBD1 call made by TCRdb goes unchecked. The CDR3 covers 15 residues. Germline V CDR1 and CDR2: DFQATT, SNEGSKA (reference sequence).

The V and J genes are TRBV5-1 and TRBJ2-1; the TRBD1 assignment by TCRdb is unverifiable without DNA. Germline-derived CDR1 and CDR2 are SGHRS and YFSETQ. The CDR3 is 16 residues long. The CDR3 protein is CASSLNPTWDSQGQFF.

The CDR3 here is CASSVDFRGVVLRWSYEQYF. The chain joins TRBV9 to TRBJ2-7; TCRdb's D call of TRBD2 is untestable without DNA. Germline V lookup: CDR1 SGDLS, CDR2 YYNGEE. The length of the CDR3 is 20 residues.

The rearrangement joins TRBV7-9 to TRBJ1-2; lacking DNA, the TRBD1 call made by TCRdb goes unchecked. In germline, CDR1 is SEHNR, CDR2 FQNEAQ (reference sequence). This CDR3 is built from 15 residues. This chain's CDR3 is CASSPGQGTYYGYTF.

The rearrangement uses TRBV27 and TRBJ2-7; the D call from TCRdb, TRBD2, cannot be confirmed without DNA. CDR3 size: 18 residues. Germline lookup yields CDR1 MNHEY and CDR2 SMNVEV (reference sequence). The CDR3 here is CASSLRGLAGVSSYEQYF.

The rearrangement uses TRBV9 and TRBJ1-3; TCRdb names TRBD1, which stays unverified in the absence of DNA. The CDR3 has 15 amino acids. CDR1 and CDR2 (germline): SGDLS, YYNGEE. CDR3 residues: CASSEGDSSGNTIYF.

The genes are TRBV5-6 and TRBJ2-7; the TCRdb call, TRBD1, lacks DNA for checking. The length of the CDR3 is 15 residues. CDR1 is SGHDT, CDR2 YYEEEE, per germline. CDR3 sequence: CASGTPGQTSYEQYF.

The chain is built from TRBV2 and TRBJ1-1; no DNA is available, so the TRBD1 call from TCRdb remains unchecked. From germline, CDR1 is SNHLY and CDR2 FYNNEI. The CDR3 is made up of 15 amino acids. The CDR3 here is CASNPGPKMNTEAFF.

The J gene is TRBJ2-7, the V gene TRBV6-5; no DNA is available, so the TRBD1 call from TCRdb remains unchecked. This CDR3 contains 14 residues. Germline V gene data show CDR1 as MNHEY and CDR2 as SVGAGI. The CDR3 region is CASSTRGPRYEQYF.

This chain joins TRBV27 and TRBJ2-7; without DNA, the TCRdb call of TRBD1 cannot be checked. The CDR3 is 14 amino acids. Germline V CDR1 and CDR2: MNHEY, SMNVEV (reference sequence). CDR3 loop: CASSPGVVGDEQYF.

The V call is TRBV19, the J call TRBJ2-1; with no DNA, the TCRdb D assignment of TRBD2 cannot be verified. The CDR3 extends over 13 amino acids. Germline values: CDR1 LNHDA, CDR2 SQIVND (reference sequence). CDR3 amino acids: CASLRGVGDEQFF.